Presented here are 25 T cell receptor beta chains from one specimen sequenced in a study of cytomegalovirus exposure and HLA in healthy donors. Primers: 60 Vbeta forward and 13 Jbeta reverse. Profiling relied on immunoSEQ multiplex PCR, and the TCRdb table lists in-frame clones only, not all of them. The sample table sets out about 82,000 clones. The sequencing sample was made of PBMCs. The receptors were gathered from a woman aged 30 to 39 in good health and CMV-seronegative.

This chain links TRBV4-1 with TRBJ2-7; possible D gene TRBD1, 6 bases. The germline V gene has CDR1 MGHRA and CDR2 YSYEKL. The V end was cut by 0 bases, the J end by 2 bases, with 14 bases between. The CDR3 has 16 amino acids. The CDR3 DNA reads as TGCGCCAGCAGCCAAGATAGGACAGTCCCAGCCTACGAGCAGTACTTC. Translation gives CASSQDRTVPAYEQYF.

In nucleotides, the CDR3 is TGTGCCAGCAGTAAACAGGGGTGGGGCGAGCAGTACTTC. Protein sequence: CASSKQGWGEQYF. The chain is built from TRBV6-1 and TRBJ2-7; the match to TRBD1 covers 7 bases. From germline, CDR1 is MNHNS and CDR2 SASEGT. This CDR3 spans 13 amino acids. J lost 6 bases, V lost 5 bases, and 7 bases had no gene match.

The V and J genes are TRBV4-1 and TRBJ2-5, with TRBD2 matching 9 bases. V trimming: 2 bases; J trimming: 4 bases; junction bases outside the gene matches: 5. CDR1 is MGHRA and CDR2 is YSYEKL in the germline V gene. This CDR3 spans 15 amino acids. CDR3 region: CASSQRREGRETQYF. CDR3 bases: TGCGCCAGCAGCCAACGGCGGGAGGGAAGAGAGACCCAGTACTTC.

This chain uses TRBV5-6 with TRBJ1-2; D unclear. Germline V gene lookup returns CDR1 SGHDT and CDR2 YYEEEE. The V end was cut by 0 bases, the J end by 6 bases, with 6 bases between. The CDR3 totals 12 residues. The CDR3 reads CASSLASHGYTF. CDR3 in DNA: TGTGCCAGCAGCTTGGCCTCTCATGGCTACACCTTC.

This chain connects TRBV30 to TRBJ1-1; possibly TRBD1 for D (6 bases). Deletions cut 4 bases from V and 3 bases from J, with 15 bases between. Germline values: CDR1 GTSNPN, CDR2 SVGIG (reference sequence). The length of the CDR3 is 14 residues. CDR3 nucleotide sequence: TGTGCCTGGAAGCCGGGCAGGGGACACACTGAAGCTTTCTTT. Translating gives CAWKPGRGHTEAFF.

The chain couples TRBV6-1 to TRBJ1-5, with D possibly being TRBD1 (6 bases). Trimming took 5 bases from V and 7 from J, leaving 12 bases between them. The CDR3 is made up of 13 amino acids. The germline V gene has CDR1 MNHNS and CDR2 SASEGT. The CDR3 DNA reads TGTGCCAGCAGTATCGGGGGGCGACAGCCCCAGCATTTT. It yields the protein CASSIGGRQPQHF.

CDR3 sequence (DNA): TGTGCCAGTAGCCCCGGGACTAGCGGGAGTGGAGAGACCCAGTACTTC. Translating gives CASSPGTSGSGETQYF. This sequence joins TRBV19 and TRBJ2-5; 14 bases agree with TRBD2. The length of the CDR3 is 16 residues. In germline, CDR1 is LNHDA, CDR2 SQIVND (reference sequence). The V and J ends lost 6 bases and 4 bases, in that order; junction bases with no gene match: 7. Supplemented by reference TRBV19 and TRBJ2-5, the full variable domain reads DGGITQSPKYLFRKEGQNVTLSCEQNLNHDAMYWYRQDPGQGLRLIYYSQIVNDFQKGDIAEGYSVSREKKESFPLTVTSAQKNPTAFYLCASSPGTSGSGETQYFGPGTRLLVL.

This chain links TRBV4-1 with TRBJ2-2, with a possible D match to TRBD2 (6 bases). This CDR3 contains 15 residues. Germline V gives CDR1 MGHRA, CDR2 YSYEKL. The V and J ends lost 1 base and 6 bases respectively, with 12 bases between them. DNA for the CDR3: TGCGCCAGCAGCCAAGTTAGGGCGGGGCCCGGGGAGCTGTTTTTT. Protein product: CASSQVRAGPGELFF.

The V and J genes are TRBV6-5 and TRBJ1-1, with D possibly being TRBD1 (6 bases). V lost 6 bases and J 1 base, leaving 15 bases between the germline ends. Germline lookup yields CDR1 MNHEY and CDR2 SVGAGI. CDR3 size: 15 residues. The CDR3 spells CASRRGTPQNTEAFF. In DNA, the CDR3 is TGTGCCAGCAGGAGGGGGACACCTCAGAACACTGAAGCTTTCTTT.

The chain couples TRBV7-9 to TRBJ1-1; D may be TRBD1 (5 bases). Germline CDR1 is SEHNR and CDR2 is FQNEAQ (reference sequence). The V gene lost 6 bases and the J gene lost 7 bases, with 12 bases spanning the gap. CDR3 length: 12 amino acids. The CDR3 loop is CASRPPGGEAFF. CDR3 coding DNA: TGTGCCAGCAGACCCCCGGGGGGTGAAGCTTTCTTT.

The rearrangement links TRBV6-1 to TRBJ2-1, with 13 bases aligning to TRBD2. With 0 bases clipped from V and 9 bases from J, the junction kept 5 bases outside the gene matches. This CDR3 has 16 residues. Germline values: CDR1 MNHNS, CDR2 SASEGT. This CDR3 is CASSEAGLAGVGEQFF. The CDR3 bases are TGTGCCAGCAGTGAAGCCGGACTAGCGGGAGTGGGTGAGCAGTTCTTC.

The chain couples TRBV29-1 to TRBJ2-1, with D perhaps matching TRBD2 (5 bases). The germline V and J ends were trimmed by 3 bases and 0 bases, with 12 bases remaining between them. Per germline, CDR1 SQVTM and CDR2 ANQGSEA. The CDR3 spans 15 residues. The CDR3: CSVEAGRRSYNEQFF. The CDR3 DNA reads TGCAGCGTTGAGGCGGGTCGCCGCTCCTACAATGAGCAGTTCTTC.

For this clone: Other DNA sequences within the sample encode an identical CDR3. The gene calls are TRBV4-1 and TRBJ2-1; weak D call: TRBD2 (6 bases). The V and J ends lost 1 base and 8 bases respectively, with 12 bases between them. CDR3 length: 14 residues. Germline V lookup: CDR1 MGHRA, CDR2 YSYEKL. The CDR3 coding sequence is TGCGCCAGCAGCCAAGGCCCAGGAGGGGATGAGCAGTTCTTC. Encoded protein: CASSQGPGGDEQFF.

The chain uses TRBV29-1 and TRBJ1-1; D is unresolved. In germline, CDR1 is SQVTM, CDR2 ANQGSEA. The CDR3 is made up of 13 amino acids. The germline V and J ends were trimmed by 5 bases and 10 bases, with 20 bases remaining between them. CDR3 loop: CSVTWSRVGGAFF. In DNA, the CDR3 is TGCAGCGTTACATGGTCTCGGGTCGGTGGAGCTTTCTTT.

This chain connects TRBV23-1 to TRBJ1-4; 11 bases match TRBD1. TRBV23-1 is noted as an ORF with a role that remains uncertain. CDR3 length: 18 residues. The V and J ends lost 2 bases and 0 bases, in that order; junction bases with no gene match: 5. CDR3 nucleotide sequence: TGCGCCAGCAGTCAACGGACAGGGGGCATCCCAACTAATGAAAAACTGTTTTTT. It specifies CASSQRTGGIPTNEKLFF.

The J gene is TRBJ2-5, the V gene TRBV27; 7 bases align to TRBD1. Unmatched junction bases numbered 17, after V lost 8 bases and J lost 5 bases. The CDR3 is 16 residues long. Germline V gene sequence: CDR1 MNHEY, CDR2 SMNVEV (reference sequence). The CDR3 region is CASAREGAVSLETQYF. CDR3 nucleotides: TGTGCCAGCGCGCGCGAGGGGGCTGTCAGTTTGGAGACCCAGTACTTC.

The chain recombines TRBV30 with TRBJ1-3; D is uncertain. The V end lost 1 base, the J end lost 2 bases, and 9 bases lay between the germline ends. The CDR3 is made up of 14 amino acids. Per germline, CDR1 GTSNPN and CDR2 SVGIG (reference sequence). The CDR3 nucleotides read TGTGCCTGGAGTGCGATAGATACTGGAAACACCATATATTTT. This encodes CAWSAIDTGNTIYF.

The chain is built from TRBV6-1 and TRBJ1-1; a possible D gene is TRBD1 (5 bases). The germline CDR1 and CDR2 sequences are MNHNS and SASEGT. The CDR3 contains 14 residues. V lost 5 bases and J 13 bases, leaving 23 bases between the germline ends. The CDR3 sequence: CASSSTPGQGKDFF. The CDR3 coding sequence is TGTGCCAGCAGTTCCACTCCTGGGCAGGGAAAGGATTTCTTT.

This chain uses TRBV6-5 with TRBJ1-5; 9 bases match TRBD1. CDR3 length: 14 amino acids. The junction had 7 bases not matched to a gene; V was cut back by 6 bases and J by 7 bases. Germline-derived CDR1 and CDR2 are MNHEY and SVGAGI. The CDR3, as DNA: TGTGCCAGCAGGGGACAGGGAAATTCACAGCCCCAGCATTTT. This sequence encodes CASRGQGNSQPQHF.

J is TRBJ1-2 and V is TRBV4-1; 8 positions match TRBD1. J gave up 4 bases and V 1 base, and 8 bases lay outside the gene matches. Germline loops: CDR1 MGHRA, CDR2 YSYEKL. This CDR3 has 16 amino acids. CDR3 DNA sequence: TGCGCCAGCAGCCAAGTGGGGCAGGGGGCTGTCTATGGCTACACCTTC. The encoded protein is CASSQVGQGAVYGYTF.

The CDR3 region is CASSFSGFNQPQHF. CDR3 DNA: TGTGCCAGCAGTTTTTCAGGCTTCAATCAGCCCCAGCATTTT. This sequence joins TRBV28 and TRBJ1-5; D gene uncertain. V lost 3 bases and J 3 bases, leaving 9 bases between the germline ends. The CDR3 runs 14 residues. Germline V gene data show CDR1 as MDHEN and CDR2 as SYDVKM.

This chain uses TRBV2 with TRBJ1-3; D is possibly TRBD1 (6 bases). Germline V gives CDR1 SNHLY, CDR2 FYNNEI. V lost 10 bases and J lost 0, with 16 bases in between. This CDR3 comprises 15 residues. The DNA for the CDR3 is TGTGCCAATACCCCAGTGACAGGCTCTGGAAACACCATATATTTT. Its translation: CANTPVTGSGNTIYF.

This chain links TRBV9 with TRBJ1-3, with TRBD1 identical over 8 bases. There are 18 residues in the CDR3. Trimming removed 3 bases from V and 0 bases from J; junction bases left unmatched: 11. From germline, CDR1 is SGDLS and CDR2 YYNGEE. This chain's CDR3 is CASSARGTGDVSGNTIYF. The CDR3 nucleotides read TGTGCCAGCAGCGCTAGGGGGACAGGCGACGTCTCTGGAAACACCATATATTTT. Supplemented by reference TRBV9 and TRBJ1-3, the full variable domain reads DSGVTQTPKHLITATGQRVTLRCSPRSGDLSVYWYQQSLDQGLQFLIQYYNGEERAKGNILERFSAQQFPDLHSELNLSSLELGDSALYFCASSARGTGDVSGNTIYFGEGSWLTVV.

The CDR3 loop reads CASSITGVRGYTF. The DNA of the CDR3 is TGTGCCAGTAGTATCACAGGGGTGAGGGGCTACACCTTC. The V gene is TRBV19, the J gene TRBJ1-2; TRBD1 aligns across 7 bases. Germline CDR1 is LNHDA and CDR2 is SQIVND (reference sequence). Trimming cost V 3 bases and J 8 bases; bases outside gene matches: 6. The CDR3 is 13 residues long. The full variable domain, with the rest looked up from reference TRBV19 and TRBJ1-2, is DGGITQSPKYLFRKEGQNVTLSCEQNLNHDAMYWYRQDPGQGLRLIYYSQIVNDFQKGDIAEGYSVSREKKESFPLTVTSAQKNPTAFYLCASSITGVRGYTFGSGTRLTVV.

The rearrangement links TRBV11-2 to TRBJ2-7, with D possibly matching TRBD1 (5 bases). The germline V gene encodes CDR1 SGHAT and CDR2 FQNNGV. V gave up 2 bases and J gave up 6 bases, with 14 bases separating them. CDR3 size: 14 residues. The CDR3 is CASSLYGADREQYF. CDR3 bases: TGTGCCAGCAGCTTATATGGGGCAGACCGCGAGCAGTACTTC.